The 10 T cell receptor beta chains presented below share a single source sample, sequenced in a study of T cells expressing NK-cell markers. TCRdb re-analyzed the 5' RACE reads; it lists each CDR3 protein once, without DNA. This sample's table has about half a million distinct CDR3 sequences. Material: blood T cells: a sorted CD56 or NKG2C T cell subset, CD4+ or CD8+ T cells, or bulk PBMC T cells (not recorded which). Receptors originate from a woman aged 45 to 65 in good health.

The chain's CDR3 is CASRPPTGRNTEAFF. The genes are TRBV12-3 or TRBV12-4 and TRBJ1-1; the TRBD1 assignment by TCRdb is unverifiable without DNA. The CDR3 runs 15 residues.

The V call is TRBV20-1, the J call TRBJ2-3; TCRdb lists TRBD1, though no DNA is available to test this call. The germline gives CDR1 DFQATT, CDR2 SNEGSKA (reference sequence). The CDR3 covers 15 residues. The CDR3 here is CSATQGVVSTDTQYF.

The chain carries TRBV3-1 and TRBJ2-4; lacking DNA, the TRBD2 call made by TCRdb goes unchecked. CDR1 is LGHDT, CDR2 YNNKEL, per germline (reference sequence). There are 13 residues in the CDR3. CDR3 region: CASSPLRENIQYF.

The rearrangement links TRBV10-3 to TRBJ2-3; with no DNA, the TCRdb D assignment of TRBD2 cannot be verified. CDR1 is ENHRY, CDR2 SYGVKD, per germline. This CDR3 comprises 16 residues. CDR3 sequence reads: CAISLAGGSFTDTQYF.

The CDR3 loop is CASRTANYGYTF. The chain uses TRBV5-1 and TRBJ1-2. Germline values: CDR1 SGHRS, CDR2 YFSETQ. This CDR3 has 12 amino acids.

This chain joins TRBV12-3 or TRBV12-4 and TRBJ2-3; TCRdb's assignment of TRBD2 cannot be checked, as there is no DNA. The CDR3 loop spans 21 amino acids. This chain's CDR3 is CASSSRHRTSGRSPLTDTQYF.

V gene TRBV6-1 combines with J gene TRBJ2-1. Per germline, CDR1 MNHNS and CDR2 SASEGT. CDR3 length: 12 amino acids. CDR3 loop: CASSELGNEQFF.

The J gene is TRBJ2-2, the V gene TRBV6-5; TCRdb picks TRBD2, but there is no DNA to check that call. CDR1 MNHEY and CDR2 SVGAGI come from the germline V gene. CDR3 length: 17 residues. CDR3 sequence reads: CASSFSGTSSLGGELFF.

This sequence joins TRBV7-9 and TRBJ2-2. Germline CDR1 is SEHNR and CDR2 is FQNEAQ (reference sequence). This CDR3 has 14 residues. The CDR3 is CASSFQGFTGELFF. Full variable domain (remainder filled in from reference TRBV7-9 and TRBJ2-2): DTGVSQNPRHKITKRGQNVTFRCDPISEHNRLYWYRQTLGQGPEFLTYFQNEAQLEKSRLLSDRFSAERPKGSFSTLEIQRTEQGDSAMYLCASSFQGFTGELFFGEGSRLTVL.

This chain uses TRBV11-1 with TRBJ2-3; the D gene TCRdb calls, TRBD1, cannot be checked with no DNA. Looked up from germline, CDR1 is SGHAT and CDR2 is FQDESV (reference sequence). The CDR3 sequence is 13 residues long. Here the CDR3 reads CASSPGTAYTQYF.